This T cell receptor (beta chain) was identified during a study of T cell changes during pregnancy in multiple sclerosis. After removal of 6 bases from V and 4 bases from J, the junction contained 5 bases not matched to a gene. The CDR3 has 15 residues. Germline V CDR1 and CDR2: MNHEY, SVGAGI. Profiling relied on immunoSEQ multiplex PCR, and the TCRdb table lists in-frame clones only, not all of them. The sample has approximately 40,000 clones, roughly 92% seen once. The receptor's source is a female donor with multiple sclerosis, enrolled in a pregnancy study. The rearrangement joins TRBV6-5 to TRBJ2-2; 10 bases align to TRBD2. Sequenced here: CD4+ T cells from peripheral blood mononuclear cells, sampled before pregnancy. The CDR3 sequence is CASSSGTSVTGELFF. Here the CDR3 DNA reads TGTGCCAGCAGCTCCGGGACTAGCGTCACCGGGGAGCTGTTTTTT.